The sequence of this T cell receptor beta chain was determined in a study of T cells after yellow fever vaccination. Study as a whole: Preparation of fractions with low cell numbers was performed using SMART-Seq v4 Ultra Low Input. Broader study findings: Reappearance after the booster was observed for most primary-vaccination clones (roughly 96% CD4, just over 85% CD8).

Universal primer sites and UMIs were introduced during 5'RACE template-switching synthesis of TCR cDNA. TCRdb recomputed calls from the 5' RACE reads with MiXCR, one row per CDR3 protein. This table has under 600,000 distinct CDR3 sequences, 20% to 25% appearing once. Note on this clonotype: Its antigen is not identified.

V was pared by 3 bases and J by 0 bases, with 13 bases between. The V gene's germline CDR1 is MNHEY and CDR2 SVGEGT. The CDR3 spans 16 residues. V is TRBV6-2 or TRBV6-3 and J is TRBJ2-3, with D maybe TRBD2 (6 bases). The sequence was obtained from a man in his late teens or twenties who received the YFV17D yellow fever vaccine. This specimen was PBMCs, taken around 3 weeks after the first yellow fever vaccination. CDR3 loop: CASSYFGRSSTDTQYF. CDR3 sequence (DNA): TGTGCCAGCAGTTATTTTGGGAGGTCTAGCACAGATACGCAGTATTTT.